One and the same sample provided the 28 T cell receptor beta chains below, sequenced in a study of cytomegalovirus exposure and HLA in healthy donors. PCR used 60 Vbeta primers and 13 Jbeta primers. Assay used: immunoSEQ multiplex PCR; TCRdb lists only in-frame clones, some missing. Here the sample spans about 120,000 clones, over 65% being singletons. The sample consisted of PBMCs. These TCRs come from a female donor in good health and CMV-seronegative.

This clone was found a few times. The chain is built from TRBV5-1 and TRBJ2-6, with a weak D call TRBD2 (5 bases). Germline V CDR1 and CDR2: SGHRS, YFSETQ. CDR3 length: 15 residues. V lost 3 bases, J lost 4 bases, and 11 bases lay in between. Written as DNA, the CDR3 is TGCGCCAGCAGCTCGGACGGGGTGGGGGCCAACGTCCTGACTTTC. It is translated as CASSSDGVGANVLTF.

This chain connects TRBV28 to TRBJ2-7; 8 bases line up with TRBD1. Germline trimming cut 6 bases from V and 1 base from J; bases unmatched to any gene: 8. In germline, CDR1 is MDHEN, CDR2 SYDVKM. The CDR3 runs 15 residues. The CDR3 nucleotides read TGTGCCAGCAGCCAAACAGGGGGACCGTCCTACGAGCAGTACTTC. Its protein is CASSQTGGPSYEQYF. Using reference TRBV28 and TRBJ2-7 for the parts outside the CDR3, the full variable domain is DVKVTQSSRYLVKRTGEKVFLECVQDMDHENMFWYRQDPGLGLRLIYFSYDVKMKEKGDIPEGYSVSREKKERFSLILESASTNQTSMYLCASSQTGGPSYEQYFGPGTRLTVT.

The chain is built from TRBV5-4 and TRBJ2-7, with a tentative D call TRBD2 (6 bases). CDR3 length: 12 residues. Trimming removed 7 bases from V and 5 bases from J, with 13 bases in between. Germline V gene sequence: CDR1 SGHNT, CDR2 YYREEE (reference sequence). The CDR3 region has the DNA TGTGCCAGCCAGAGGGACTTCAACGAGCAGTACTTC. Its protein product is CASQRDFNEQYF. Complete variable domain (other parts from reference TRBV5-4 and TRBJ2-7): ETGVTQSPTHLIKTRGQQVTLRCSSQSGHNTVSWYQQALGQGPQFIFQYYREEENGRGNFPPRFSGLQFPNYSSELNVNALELDDSALYLCASQRDFNEQYFGPGTRLTVT.

This clone came up a few times. The chain employs TRBV6-1 and TRBJ1-1, with D unclear. The CDR3 is 13 amino acids. Germline V gene data show CDR1 as MNHNS and CDR2 as SASEGT. V was shortened by 0 bases and J by 7 bases, with 9 bases between the two germline ends. CDR3 residues: CASSEATVGEAFF. DNA for the CDR3: TGTGCCAGCAGTGAAGCAACGGTTGGTGAAGCTTTCTTT.

The J gene is TRBJ2-7, the V gene TRBV18, with unresolved D. Germline V lookup: CDR1 KGHSH, CDR2 LQKENI. Trimming took 6 bases from V and 2 from J, leaving 17 bases between them. This CDR3 has 15 amino acids. The CDR3 nucleotides read TGTGCCAGCTCGTCCTCCCCTGGAGTAACCTACGAGCAGTACTTC. Residues: CASSSSPGVTYEQYF.

The V call is TRBV9, the J call TRBJ2-1; TRBD2 agrees at 11 bases. With 3 bases clipped from V and 2 bases from J, the junction kept 1 base outside the gene matches. CDR3 length equals 15 residues. Germline CDR1 is SGDLS and CDR2 is YYNGEE. CDR3 DNA sequence: TGTGCCAGCAGCGATAGCGGGGGGGCCTACAATGAGCAGTTCTTC. Translating gives CASSDSGGAYNEQFF. Using reference TRBV9 and TRBJ2-1 for the parts outside the CDR3, the full variable domain is DSGVTQTPKHLITATGQRVTLRCSPRSGDLSVYWYQQSLDQGLQFLIQYYNGEERAKGNILERFSAQQFPDLHSELNLSSLELGDSALYFCASSDSGGAYNEQFFGPGTRLTVL.

J is TRBJ2-5 and V is TRBV15; TRBD2 aligns across 11 bases. The CDR3 has 23 amino acids. Germline CDR1 reads LNHNV; CDR2 reads YYDKDF (reference sequence). J gave up 2 bases and V 3 bases, and 26 bases lay outside the gene matches. CDR3 sequence: CATSSGLGSGGALTGPSQETQYF. CDR3 DNA: TGTGCCACCAGCAGCGGGCTCGGTAGCGGGGGGGCCTTAACGGGGCCTAGTCAAGAGACCCAGTACTTC.

This clone was picked up a small number of times. The genes are TRBV9 and TRBJ2-5; TRBD2 agrees at 8 bases. The J call is in doubt because the DNA end fits TRBJ2-7 better. Germline V CDR1 and CDR2: SGDLS, YYNGEE. CDR3 length equals 14 residues. This chain's CDR3 is CASSTTSGPYEQYF. The DNA of the CDR3 is TGTGCCAGCAGCACCACTAGCGGACCCTACGAGCAGTACTTC.

The gene calls are TRBV29-1 and TRBJ1-1; perhaps TRBD1 as D (5 bases). Between the trimmed V and J ends, which lost 2 bases and 0 bases, there was a span of 7 bases. Germline V gene data show CDR1 as SQVTM and CDR2 as ANQGSEA. This CDR3 spans 13 amino acids. The CDR3 sequence: CSVERQMNTEAFF. DNA of the CDR3: TGCAGCGTTGAAAGACAGATGAACACTGAAGCTTTCTTT.

The rearrangement links TRBV5-4 to TRBJ1-1; weak D call: TRBD1 (6 bases). The germline V gene has CDR1 SGHNT and CDR2 YYREEE (reference sequence). The CDR3 is 17 residues long. The V end was cut by 2 bases, the J end by 1 base, with 18 bases between. The CDR3 DNA is TGTGCCAGCAGCTTAGGACAGCCAACAACACCGAACACTGAAGCTTTCTTT. Translation gives CASSLGQPTTPNTEAFF.

This clone turned up a few times. The V call is TRBV18, the J call TRBJ1-1, with D uncertain. Trimming shortened V by 0 bases and J by 5 bases, and 10 bases separated the two germline ends. This CDR3 is built from 14 residues. CDR1 and CDR2 from the germline V gene are KGHSH and LQKENI. CDR3 region: CASSPPLLSTEAFF. In DNA, the CDR3 is TGTGCCAGCTCACCACCGTTACTAAGTACTGAAGCTTTCTTT.

The rearrangement joins TRBV7-9 to TRBJ1-1; D is unresolved. The CDR3 loop spans 13 amino acids. The V gene's germline CDR1 is SEHNR and CDR2 FQNEAQ (reference sequence). Trimming removed 5 bases at V and 6 bases at J, with 13 bases between. The DNA for the CDR3 is TGTGCCAGCAGCCTTCGAGAGGTGGCTGAAGCTTTCTTT. Its translation is CASSLREVAEAFF.

About this clone itself: Mismatch with germline at one junction end may stem from a read error. The chain carries TRBV7-7 and TRBJ1-1, with 7 bases lining up with TRBD1. Germline CDR1 is SSHAT and CDR2 is FNYEAQ (reference sequence). The CDR3 length is 14 residues. The CDR3 DNA follows: TGTGCTAGCAGCCCTGGGACAGTGAACACTGAAGCTTTCTTT. Its protein is CASSPGTVNTEAFF.

The CDR3 coding sequence is TGTGCCAGCAGACCCCTGGACAGGGAACTCTATGGCTACACCTTC. This encodes CASRPLDRELYGYTF. V usage is TRBV6-1 and J usage is TRBJ1-2; 8 nucleotides match TRBD1. The CDR3 has 15 amino acids. CDR1 is MNHNS, CDR2 SASEGT, per germline. J lost 4 bases, V lost 6 bases, and 10 bases had no gene match.

The rearrangement uses TRBV27 and TRBJ1-1; D is possibly TRBD1 (6 bases). Trimming took off 6 bases at V and 3 bases at J, with 14 bases between the two ends. The CDR3 extends over 14 amino acids. Per the germline V gene, CDR1 is MNHEY and CDR2 is SMNVEV (reference sequence). CDR3: CASRLAQGHTEAFF. CDR3 bases: TGTGCCAGCAGGTTAGCACAGGGTCACACTGAAGCTTTCTTT.

The chain recombines TRBV7-9 with TRBJ2-3; 8 bases fit TRBD2. The CDR3 is 16 amino acids. V shed 5 bases, J shed 3 bases, and the junction held 10 bases outside the gene matches. Germline V lookup: CDR1 SEHNR, CDR2 FQNEAQ (reference sequence). The CDR3 DNA is TGTGCCAGCAGCCCCACGGCGGGGGGTCGAACAGATACGCAGTATTTT. It codes for CASSPTAGGRTDTQYF.

The V and J genes are TRBV7-2 and TRBJ2-5, with TRBD2 matching over 8 bases. Germline assignment: CDR1 SGHTA and CDR2 FQGNSA. V gave up 8 bases and J gave up 5 bases; unmatched junction bases: 13. CDR3 length equals 15 residues. DNA for the CDR3: TGTGCCAGCCAAACCATGGCGGGGGGCGGGGAGACCCAGTACTTC. Residues: CASQTMAGGGETQYF.

The rearrangement links TRBV7-2 to TRBJ2-3, with a possible D match to TRBD2 (7 bases). V lost 3 bases, J lost 0 bases, and 13 bases lay in between. CDR1 is SGHTA, CDR2 FQGNSA, per germline. The CDR3 loop spans 16 amino acids. This chain's CDR3 is CASSFTSGGSTDTQYF. CDR3 DNA: TGTGCCAGCAGCTTTACCTCGGGGGGCAGCACAGATACGCAGTATTTT.

The chain couples TRBV11-2 to TRBJ1-5; D not resolved. Germline values: CDR1 SGHAT, CDR2 FQNNGV. V gave up 7 bases and J gave up 3 bases, with 22 bases separating them. This CDR3 contains 17 residues. CDR3 sequence reads: CASTKRARPKSNQPQHF. In nucleotides, the CDR3 is TGTGCCAGCACCAAAAGAGCCCGCCCCAAGTCCAATCAGCCCCAGCATTTT.

The V call is TRBV6-1, the J call TRBJ1-1, with D hard to call. The CDR3 sequence is 13 residues long. V lost 2 bases and J 6 bases, leaving 10 bases between the germline ends. The germline V gene has CDR1 MNHNS and CDR2 SASEGT. The CDR3 here is CASSESVSSEAFF. CDR3 sequence (DNA): TGTGCCAGCAGTGAATCAGTCAGTTCTGAAGCTTTCTTT.

The J gene is TRBJ2-1, the V gene TRBV27; D remains ambiguous. Per germline, CDR1 MNHEY and CDR2 SMNVEV (reference sequence). V lost 9 bases, J lost 15 bases, and 18 bases lay in between. The CDR3 extends over 11 amino acids. The CDR3 protein is CARPLARRRFF. CDR3 bases: TGTGCCAGACCCTTAGCCCGAAGGCGGTTCTTC.

The rearrangement uses TRBV11-3 and TRBJ1-1; 7 positions match TRBD1. The CDR3 sequence is 17 residues long. Germline V gene data show CDR1 as SGHNT and CDR2 as YENEEA. J was trimmed by 3 bases and V by 1 base; bases with no gene match: 11. CDR3 amino acids: CASSLGGFGTADTEAFF. The CDR3 nucleotides are TGTGCCAGCAGCTTAGGGGGATTTGGGACAGCGGACACTGAAGCTTTCTTT.

The rearrangement joins TRBV4-3 to TRBJ2-7, with 10 bases fitting TRBD1. CDR1 and CDR2 from the germline V gene are LGHNA and YSLEER. Unmatched junction bases numbered 8, after V lost 4 bases and J lost 5 bases. The CDR3 is 15 residues long. The chain's CDR3 is CASSRLTGQGNEQYF. Here the CDR3 DNA reads TGCGCCAGCAGCCGGCTGACGGGACAGGGGAACGAGCAGTACTTC.

The V call is TRBV5-1, the J call TRBJ2-7; 7 positions agree with TRBD2. Germline V CDR1 and CDR2: SGHRS, YFSETQ. V shed 1 base, J shed 0 bases, and the junction held 4 bases outside the gene matches. The CDR3 length is 15 residues. CDR3 coding DNA: TGCGCCAGCAGCTTGTTCGGGGGGTCCTCCTACGAGCAGTACTTC. The encoded protein is CASSLFGGSSYEQYF.

The CDR3 reads CASSLRLAGDEQFF. CDR3 nucleotides: TGTGCCAGCAGCCTAAGACTAGCCGGGGATGAGCAGTTCTTC. The V and J genes are TRBV6-1 and TRBJ2-1; 7 bases line up with TRBD2. The CDR3 runs to 14 residues. Unmatched junction bases numbered 10, after V lost 6 bases and J lost 8 bases. Per the germline V gene, CDR1 is MNHNS and CDR2 is SASEGT.

This chain links TRBV7-2 with TRBJ1-1, with D possibly matching TRBD1 (6 bases). The V gene lost 0 bases and the J gene lost 4 bases, with 12 bases spanning the gap. This CDR3 region has 15 residues. Germline-derived CDR1 and CDR2 are SGHTA and FQGNSA. CDR3: CASSLAEGGGTEAFF. The CDR3, as DNA: TGTGCCAGCAGCTTAGCGGAAGGGGGGGGCACTGAAGCTTTCTTT.

This chain connects TRBV11-2 to TRBJ2-7; D is unclear. This CDR3 region has 12 residues. Trimming removed 1 base at V and 4 bases at J, with 5 bases between. CDR1 is SGHAT, CDR2 FQNNGV, per germline. The CDR3 is CASSLGRYEQYF. DNA for the CDR3: TGTGCCAGCAGCTTAGGCCGGTACGAGCAGTACTTC.

CDR3 amino acids: CASSATGTGGREAFF. The CDR3 DNA sequence: TGTGCCAGCAGCGCAACCGGGACAGGGGGGAGGGAAGCTTTCTTT. This chain joins TRBV9 and TRBJ1-1; TRBD1 matches at 11 bases. The CDR3 sequence is 15 residues long. V gave up 3 bases and J gave up 8 bases; unmatched junction bases: 9. Germline V gene data show CDR1 as SGDLS and CDR2 as YYNGEE. Full variable domain (remainder filled in from reference TRBV9 and TRBJ1-1): DSGVTQTPKHLITATGQRVTLRCSPRSGDLSVYWYQQSLDQGLQFLIQYYNGEERAKGNILERFSAQQFPDLHSELNLSSLELGDSALYFCASSATGTGGREAFFGQGTRLTVV.